The next 10 T cell receptor beta chains were all read from a single sample in a study of T cell changes during pregnancy in multiple sclerosis. Data came from immunoSEQ multiplex PCR; TCRdb stores just in-frame clones and leaves some out. The sample includes around 33,000 clones, roughly nine tenths seen only once; the top ten take 5% to 6.5%. This specimen was peripheral blood, taken in the third trimester of pregnancy. These receptors came from a female donor in good health, enrolled as a control in a pregnancy study.

The V gene is TRBV19, the J gene TRBJ1-1, with 8 nucleotides matching TRBD1. CDR1 is LNHDA and CDR2 is SQIVND in the germline V gene (reference sequence). The CDR3 totals 18 residues. V trimming: 9 bases; J trimming: 0 bases; junction bases outside the gene matches: 18. CDR3 in amino acids: CASIPLTDRGRMNTEAFF. The CDR3 DNA follows: TGTGCCAGCATCCCACTGACTGACAGGGGTCGGATGAACACTGAAGCTTTCTTT.

The J gene is TRBJ2-7, the V gene TRBV2; 13 bases map to TRBD2. CDR1 SNHLY and CDR2 FYNNEI come from the germline V gene. The trim removed 4 bases at V and 0 bases at J, leaving 6 bases unmatched. This CDR3 comprises 17 residues. The CDR3 bases are TGTGCCAGCAGTGTTGGGACTAGCGGGAAGAGCTCCTACGAGCAGTACTTC. As protein: CASSVGTSGKSSYEQYF.

This chain uses TRBV6-1 with TRBJ2-7, with a weak D call TRBD1 (6 bases). The CDR3 is made up of 15 amino acids. Trimming removed 4 bases from V and 1 base from J, with 14 bases in between. Germline V gene sequence: CDR1 MNHNS, CDR2 SASEGT. CDR3 residues: CASSGELDSSYEQYF. Here the CDR3 DNA reads TGTGCCAGCAGTGGAGAGCTGGACAGTTCCTACGAGCAGTACTTC.

The rearrangement links TRBV19 to TRBJ1-2, with a possible D match to TRBD1 (5 bases). This CDR3 region has 13 residues. Germline V gene sequence: CDR1 LNHDA, CDR2 SQIVND (reference sequence). V was shortened by 9 bases and J by 8 bases, with 19 bases between the two germline ends. CDR3 in DNA: TGTGCCAGCACCATGGGGGGGATGGTAGGCTACACCTTC. It yields the protein CASTMGGMVGYTF.

The chain joins TRBV5-1 to TRBJ2-4, with 13 bases lining up with TRBD2. V shed 2 bases, J shed 5 bases, and the junction held 4 bases outside the gene matches. The CDR3 has 16 residues. Germline CDR1 reads SGHRS; CDR2 reads YFSETQ. The CDR3 sequence is CASSLGGLAGENIQYF. CDR3 nucleotide sequence: TGCGCCAGCAGCTTAGGTGGACTAGCGGGAGAAAACATTCAGTACTTC.

The rearrangement uses TRBV19 and TRBJ1-1; 7 nucleotides line up with TRBD1. The CDR3 spans 14 residues. With V trimmed by 7 bases and J by 5 bases, 10 bases remained unmatched. Germline V gene sequence: CDR1 LNHDA, CDR2 SQIVND (reference sequence). The CDR3 loop reads CASTRDRVFTEAFF. CDR3 bases: TGTGCCAGTACGCGAGACAGGGTTTTTACTGAAGCTTTCTTT.

The V call is TRBV14, the J call TRBJ2-1; 8 nucleotides match TRBD2. The trim removed 0 bases at V and 6 bases at J, leaving 10 bases unmatched. Germline CDR1 is SGHDN and CDR2 is FVKESK. The CDR3 extends over 17 amino acids. Here the CDR3 DNA reads TGTGCCAGCAGCCAAGATGGGGTAGCGGGGTTTTTCAATGAGCAGTTCTTC. It specifies CASSQDGVAGFFNEQFF.

The gene calls are TRBV4-2 and TRBJ2-1; TRBD1 matches at 9 bases. Germline trimming cut 1 base from V and 5 bases from J; bases unmatched to any gene: 12. The CDR3 is 18 amino acids. Germline-derived CDR1 and CDR2 are LGHNA and YNFKEQ. CDR3 sequence (DNA): TGTGCCAGCAGCCAAGTCAGTGTCCGGACAGGGGCCCACAATGAGCAGTTCTTC. Its translation is CASSQVSVRTGAHNEQFF.

The genes are TRBV5-1 and TRBJ1-3; D unclear. The CDR3 has 15 residues. V gave up 0 bases and J gave up 3 bases, with 10 bases separating them. The germline V gene encodes CDR1 SGHRS and CDR2 YFSETQ. The CDR3 is CASSLESGGGNTIYF. CDR3 nucleotide sequence: TGCGCCAGCAGCTTGGAGTCGGGTGGTGGAAACACCATATATTTT.

This chain connects TRBV6-1 to TRBJ1-1; 7 nucleotides match TRBD1. The CDR3 length is 13 residues. Germline V lookup: CDR1 MNHNS, CDR2 SASEGT. V lost 7 bases to trimming and J lost 1 base; unmatched junction nucleotides: 3. CDR3 sequence: CASTNRGNTEAFF. The CDR3, as DNA: TGTGCCAGCACTAACAGGGGGAACACTGAAGCTTTCTTT.